What follows are 27 T cell receptor beta chains derived from one specimen sequenced in a study of cytomegalovirus exposure and HLA in healthy donors. The PCR made use of 60 Vbeta and 13 Jbeta primers. Assay: immunoSEQ multiplex PCR; the TCRdb copy retains only in-frame clones and omits some. The table has some 130,000 clones, over 75% seen once. Sequencing was carried out using PBMCs. The receptor source for this set is a man aged 30 to 45 in good health.

The chain carries TRBV30 and TRBJ2-1; 9 positions match TRBD2. Germline CDR1 GTSNPN, CDR2 SVGIG (reference sequence). The CDR3 covers 17 residues. The ends lost 4 bases at V and 10 bases at J; junction bases unmatched: 20. CDR3 nucleotide sequence: TGTGCCTGGAAGGGGGGGGCTAGCGGGGCCCTCACGTTAGAGCAGTTCTTC. It codes for CAWKGGASGALTLEQFF.

The chain couples TRBV11-2 to TRBJ1-1; possibly TRBD1 for D (5 bases). There are 15 residues in the CDR3. CDR1 SGHAT and CDR2 FQNNGV come from the germline V gene. V lost 1 base and J lost 0, with 9 bases in between. DNA of the CDR3: TGTGCCAGCAGCTTAGGGGCAGGGATGAACACTGAAGCTTTCTTT. This translates into CASSLGAGMNTEAFF.

The genes are TRBV10-3 and TRBJ2-5, with 8 bases fitting TRBD2. The J call may not be correct, given that the DNA end is closer to TRBJ2-7. Germline V lookup: CDR1 ENHRY, CDR2 SYGVKD. This CDR3 is built from 15 residues. The chain's CDR3 is CANPRSGRGNYEQYF. CDR3 DNA: TGTGCCAACCCCAGGTCCGGGAGGGGGAACTACGAGCAGTACTTC.

Only a few counts were recorded for this clone. V is TRBV9 and J is TRBJ2-4; 12 nucleotides match TRBD2. There are 16 residues in the CDR3. In germline, CDR1 is SGDLS, CDR2 YYNGEE. V shed 3 bases and J 6 bases; nucleotides not matched to a gene: 7. In DNA, the CDR3 is TGTGCCAGCAGCGGAGACCTAGCGGGAGGGAGAAACATTCAGTACTTC. It translates to CASSGDLAGGRNIQYF.

This clone is medium-sized by share. V usage is TRBV5-4 and J usage is TRBJ2-7, with 10 bases matching TRBD1. This CDR3 spans 16 amino acids. Germline V lookup: CDR1 SGHNT, CDR2 YYREEE (reference sequence). Trimming at V came to 4 bases and at J to 2 bases, leaving 9 bases not matched to a gene. As DNA, the CDR3 is TGTGCCAGCAGCCGAGGAGCCGGGACAGGGGCCTACGAGCAGTACTTC. It codes for CASSRGAGTGAYEQYF.

V gene TRBV5-1 combines with J gene TRBJ2-5; TRBD2 matches at 11 bases. There are 16 residues in the CDR3. Germline CDR1 and CDR2: SGHRS and YFSETQ. J lost 3 bases, V lost 4 bases, and 8 bases had no gene match. DNA for the CDR3: TGCGCCAGCAGCCCTCCGGGACTAGCGGTAAAAGAGACCCAGTACTTC. As protein: CASSPPGLAVKETQYF.

The gene calls are TRBV1 and TRBJ2-3; the D call in the table, TRBD1, was not verified against the DNA. TRBV1 is listed as a pseudogene. The CDR3 is made up of 15 amino acids. The CDR3 is CTSSQGQGAADTQYF. The CDR3 region has the DNA TGCACCAGCAGCCAAGGCCAGGGGGCGGCAGATACGCAGTATTTT.

This chain connects TRBV30 to TRBJ2-2; 9 nucleotides line up with TRBD1. CDR1 and CDR2 from the germline V gene are GTSNPN and SVGIG (reference sequence). CDR3 length: 15 amino acids. V dropped 0 bases and J dropped 5; count of bases not matched to a gene: 4. The CDR3 loop is CAWSVGTGITGELFF. The CDR3 DNA reads TGTGCCTGGAGTGTTGGGACAGGGATTACCGGGGAGCTGTTTTTT. Variable domain in full (rest from reference TRBV30 and TRBJ2-2): SQTIHQWPATLVQPVGSPLSLECTVEGTSNPNLYWYRQAAGRGLQLLFYSVGIGQISSEVPQNLSASRPQDRQFILSSKKLLLSDSGFYLCAWSVGTGITGELFFGEGSRLTVL.

In this sample, this clone turned up a few times. The rearrangement uses TRBV7-9 and TRBJ1-1; 7 bases agree with TRBD1. The CDR3 contains 12 residues. Germline V gene sequence: CDR1 SEHNR, CDR2 FQNEAQ (reference sequence). Trimming took 4 bases from V and 7 from J; bases not matched to a gene: 3. CDR3 residues: CASSWDSLEAFF. CDR3 DNA sequence: TGTGCCAGCAGCTGGGACAGCCTTGAAGCTTTCTTT.

The chain employs TRBV29-1 and TRBJ2-3; D might be TRBD1 (6 bases). The germline gives CDR1 SQVTM, CDR2 ANQGSEA. The ends were cut back, 8 bases at V and 0 bases at J, with 15 bases in the middle. The CDR3 runs to 14 residues. In DNA, the CDR3 is TGCAGCCTGAGGGGGAAGTTTAGCACAGATACGCAGTATTTT. Amino acids: CSLRGKFSTDTQYF.

The V call is TRBV18, the J call TRBJ2-1, with 10 bases that match TRBD1. J lost 4 bases, V lost 5 bases, and 5 bases had no gene match. The CDR3 totals 15 residues. The germline V gene encodes CDR1 KGHSH and CDR2 LQKENI. Here the CDR3 reads CASSSDRGRYNEQFF. The DNA of the CDR3 is TGTGCCAGCTCATCTGACAGGGGGCGTTACAATGAGCAGTTCTTC.

V usage is TRBV27 and J usage is TRBJ2-1, with 9 bases that match TRBD1. This CDR3 has 15 residues. V lost 4 bases and J lost 2; bases outside the gene matches: 3. Looked up from germline, CDR1 is MNHEY and CDR2 is SMNVEV (reference sequence). The CDR3 protein is CASSYDRGTYNEQFF. The CDR3 DNA follows: TGTGCCAGCAGTTATGACAGGGGGACCTACAATGAGCAGTTCTTC.

The chain uses TRBV13 and TRBJ2-3; D unclear. CDR3 length equals 12 residues. The germline V gene encodes CDR1 PRHDT and CDR2 FYEKMQ (reference sequence). V lost 5 bases and J lost 1, with 4 bases in between. The CDR3 region is CASSLRTDTQYF. The CDR3 nucleotides are TGTGCCAGCAGCCTCCGCACAGATACGCAGTATTTT.

V gene TRBV28 combines with J gene TRBJ2-7; D unclear. Germline CDR1 MDHEN, CDR2 SYDVKM. V lost 6 bases, J lost 7 bases, and 10 bases lay in between. The CDR3 totals 11 residues. The CDR3 spells CASRVAQEQYF. CDR3 nucleotide sequence: TGTGCCAGCAGGGTCGCCCAGGAGCAGTACTTC.

This clone was seen more than once but under ten times. The junction differs from germline at one of its ends, possibly a read error. V is TRBV7-9 and J is TRBJ2-7, with D possibly being TRBD1 (6 bases). The CDR3 loop spans 14 amino acids. Germline V gene data show CDR1 as SEHNR and CDR2 as FQNEAQ (reference sequence). Here the CDR3 DNA reads TGTTCCAGCAGCTCGAAGGGACATAAATACGAGCAGTACTTC. Translation gives CSSSSKGHKYEQYF.

The chain employs TRBV5-6 and TRBJ2-7; perhaps TRBD1 as D (5 bases). Germline V CDR1 and CDR2: SGHDT, YYEEEE. V gave up 4 bases and J gave up 6 bases, with 20 bases separating them. This CDR3 spans 15 amino acids. CDR3 bases: TGTGCCAGCAGCCCCTTGTGGGGCGGTTTGTCCGAGCAGTACTTC. It is translated as CASSPLWGGLSEQYF. The variable domain in full, with the rest retrieved from reference TRBV5-6 and TRBJ2-7, is DAGVTQSPTHLIKTRGQQVTLRCSPKSGHDTVSWYQQALGQGPQFIFQYYEEEERQRGNFPDRFSGHQFPNYSSELNVNALLLGDSALYLCASSPLWGGLSEQYFGPGTRLTVT.

The table lists this clone with a count of one. The chain employs TRBV7-3 and TRBJ2-1; D uncertain. Germline CDR1 and CDR2: SGHTA and FQGTGA. This CDR3 is built from 13 residues. The ends were cut back, 4 bases at V and 1 base at J, with 5 bases in the middle. The CDR3 DNA follows: TGTGCCAGCAGCTCCGGGTCCTACAATGAGCAGTTCTTC. Residues: CASSSGSYNEQFF.

V and J are TRBV11-3 and TRBJ1-1, with 8 bases fitting TRBD1. The CDR3 spans 18 residues. With V trimmed by 1 base and J by 3 bases, 13 bases remained unmatched. CDR1 and CDR2 from the germline V gene are SGHNT and YENEEA. CDR3 bases: TGTGCCAGCAGCTTAGGAAGGCAGGGGGCACCCGTGGACACTGAAGCTTTCTTT. It codes for CASSLGRQGAPVDTEAFF.

The chain combines TRBV11-2 with TRBJ2-7; 9 bases align to TRBD1. This CDR3 spans 17 amino acids. From germline, CDR1 is SGHAT and CDR2 FQNNGV. The ends lost 1 base at V and 0 bases at J; junction bases unmatched: 7. The CDR3 spells CASSLATGGLSSYEQYF. The DNA for the CDR3 is TGTGCCAGCAGCTTAGCTACAGGGGGCCTTAGCTCCTACGAGCAGTACTTC.

The chain couples TRBV28 to TRBJ1-2; D is uncertain. CDR3 length: 15 residues. From germline, CDR1 is MDHEN and CDR2 SYDVKM. V dropped 7 bases and J dropped 8 bases, with 23 bases sitting between them. The CDR3 nucleotides read TGTGCCAGCACCCAAGGAGGCGGCCAGCCTCGCGGCTACACCTTC. This translates into CASTQGGGQPRGYTF.

The DNA of the CDR3 is TGTGCCAGTAGTACCCGGGACAAGAACACCGGGGAGCTGTTTTTT. Translated, it gives CASSTRDKNTGELFF. The gene calls are TRBV19 and TRBJ2-2, with TRBD1 as a possible D gene (6 bases). From germline, CDR1 is LNHDA and CDR2 SQIVND (reference sequence). This CDR3 has 15 residues. V lost 4 bases and J lost 1, with 10 bases in between.

The gene calls are TRBV12-5 and TRBJ2-1, with 16 bases that match TRBD2. This CDR3 is built from 20 residues. CDR1 is LGHNT and CDR2 is FRNRAP in the germline V gene. With V trimmed by 0 bases and J by 1 base, 6 bases remained unmatched. CDR3 coding DNA: TGTGCTAGTGGTTTGGTACGAGGGACTAGCGGGAGGGAATCCTACAATGAGCAGTTCTTC. Translating gives CASGLVRGTSGRESYNEQFF.

Here the CDR3 reads CASNNPSDNEQFF. The DNA for the CDR3 is TGCGCCAGCAATAACCCTAGCGACAATGAGCAGTTCTTC. The chain couples TRBV5-1 to TRBJ2-1, with D perhaps TRBD2 (6 bases). Trimming took 6 bases from V and 5 from J, leaving 12 bases between them. The V gene's germline CDR1 is SGHRS and CDR2 YFSETQ. This CDR3 is 13 amino acids long.

The chain couples TRBV19 to TRBJ1-1; D is ambiguous. The CDR3 is 13 residues long. The germline V gene has CDR1 LNHDA and CDR2 SQIVND (reference sequence). V shed 9 bases and J shed 2 bases, with 13 bases lying between them. The CDR3 reads CASSKETNTEAFF. CDR3 DNA sequence: TGTGCCAGCTCGAAAGAAACTAACACTGAAGCTTTCTTT.

This sequence joins TRBV5-1 and TRBJ2-1; the match to TRBD2 covers 12 bases. With V trimmed by 4 bases and J by 4 bases, 9 bases remained unmatched. Germline assignment: CDR1 SGHRS and CDR2 YFSETQ. The CDR3 sequence is 17 residues long. The CDR3 nucleotides are TGCGCCAGCAGCCCCCCCTCTCTAGCGGGAGGGTACAATGAGCAGTTCTTC. It translates to CASSPPSLAGGYNEQFF.

The rearrangement uses TRBV2 and TRBJ2-3, with 11 bases identical to TRBD2. The CDR3 sequence is 14 residues long. Germline CDR1 is SNHLY and CDR2 is FYNNEI. V shed 11 bases, J shed 6 bases, and the junction held 10 bases outside the gene matches. Here the CDR3 DNA reads TGTGCCGGGCCGCTAGCGGGAGGCCGGGATACGCAGTATTTT. Its translation is CAGPLAGGRDTQYF.

This clone is a singleton in its sample. CDR3 nucleotides: TGTGCCAGCAGTGGACAGAGGGGAAACATTCAGTACTTC. Translation gives CASSGQRGNIQYF. The genes are TRBV6-5 and TRBJ2-4; maybe TRBD1 (6 bases). In germline, CDR1 is MNHEY, CDR2 SVGAGI. V was cut by 5 bases and J by 6 bases, with 11 bases left in between. The CDR3 spans 13 residues.